This note documents a single TCR beta chain sequence. The antigen this receptor binds is unknown. The input lacks base qualities; no much larger clone sits a single base away. The germline V gene gives CDR1 as MDHEN and CDR2 as SYDVKM. Clipping removes 6 bases from V and 6 bases from J, with 12 as the unmatched junction base count. From its cysteine to its phenylalanine, the CDR3 spans 15 amino acids. The sequence is cut down to CDR3 DNA, 45 bases in frame from base 1. The sample is drawn from a study of CD8 T cells in Susac syndrome (dated by TCRdb to between 2017 and 2020). Broadly, across the study: Whether CD8+ T cell activation and differentiation in Susac syndrome was antigen driven was tested using repertoire sequencing.

Overall study outcomes, separate from this receptor: The study acknowledged that relatively few individuals were included in the TCR sequencing and HLA analysis.

High-throughput TCR beta sequencing profiled peripheral blood CD8+ and CD4+ T cells from healthy donors, Susac syndrome patients and multiple sclerosis patients. The multiple sclerosis controls were treatment-naive patients who had stable or active relapsing-remitting disease and met the revised McDonald criteria. CD8+ TEMRA cells were enriched by FACS, while bulk CD8+ and CD4+ T cells were purified by magnetic negative isolation. Blood was drawn into EDTA tubes, processed within 24 hours, and PBMCs were isolated by density gradient centrifugation. PBMCs intended for TCR sequencing were frozen in liquid nitrogen and were later thawed in a 37 degrees C water bath. A purity of at least 90% was achieved for sorted or isolated CD4+, CD8+ and CD8+ TEMRA cells. RNA was extracted using the RNeasy kit, and roughly 0.5 to 1 microgram was reverse transcribed with random hexamers. The immunoSEQ multiplex PCR assay, covering 54 Vbeta and 13 Jbeta segments, was used to amplify TCR beta CDR3 regions. To correct PCR amplification bias, a synthetic template baseline was used for both primer optimization and computational correction. In the authors' own workflow: Reads were annotated to V, D and J genes per IMGT and analyzed with immunoSEQ Analyzer, keeping only productive sequences. Clonality was calculated as one minus the Shannon entropy normalized by log2 of the number of productive unique sequences. Public and private clones were assessed among the 100 most prevalent clones of each patient and control. Clones were defined as Susac-specific if absent from the healthy and MS cohorts, from under 1,200 published viral clones and from other ImmuneACCESS disease sequences. Using fastp trimming at Q25 and MiXCR clonotype assembly, TCRdb reanalyzed the public sequencing data and kept in-frame beta chains. Merged by CDR3 protein, the rows form single entries marked with the most common genes and DNA. The V and J calls shown here were made by TCRdb, not taken from the authors' results. Within this sample are 150,000 to 200,000 distinct CDR3 sequences, with approximately 95% of them counted one time only. The ten biggest clones cover roughly 0.1% of the sample.

This TCR came from a human donor with multiple sclerosis. Rearrangement joined TRBV28 to TRBJ2-7; 9 nucleotides in the junction match TRBD1. Sequenced material: CD4+ T cells from PBMCs. DNA sequence: TGTGCCAGCAGCTTACCTACGGGACAGGGAATCGAGCAGTACTTC. Its amino acids are CASSLPTGQGIEQYF.